This T cell receptor beta chain was recorded in a study of shared clonotypes between healthy human individuals. At the level of the study: CD4 naive cells filled three plates per donor, CD4 memory three, CD8 naive two and CD8 memory one.

The length of the CDR3 is 13 residues. Trimming shortened V by 7 bases and J by 6 bases, and 13 bases separated the two germline ends. Germline loops: CDR1 MNHEY, CDR2 SVGAGI. This clone showed up just once. What it binds is not known. The table came from immunoSEQ multiplex PCR; TCRdb's copy has only in-frame clones and leaves some out. The sample contains 2.3 million or so clones, over 90% of which appear only once. Regarding the study as a whole: Represented diversity (both genetic and exposure-history) was limited by the small number of donors.

The material sequenced was naive CD4+ T cells from PBMCs. Subset of the sample: CD45RA+ positively selected. The TCR originated in a man in his late teens or twenties in good health. Some clones in this sample may be carry-over from other donors' samples. V and J are TRBV6-5 and TRBJ2-4, with D uncertain. The CDR3 reads CASMRTIGNIQYF. The CDR3 region has the DNA TGTGCCAGCATGAGGACCATCGGAAACATTCAGTACTTC.